Below are 29 T cell receptor beta chains sequenced from a single sample in a study of T-cell reconstitution after alpha-beta-depleted transplantation in children. Unique molecular identifiers were used to barcode this TCRbeta library. TCRdb passed the PCR reads through MiXCR, listing each CDR3 protein once. The top ten hold about 0.79% of the sample, which has hundreds of thousands of distinct CDR3 sequences, 10% to 15% seen once. This specimen consisted of PBMCs, obtained before TCRalphabeta/CD19-depleted stem cell transplant. The receptors here all came from a girl aged 2 to 10 with congenital amegakaryocytic thrombocytopenia, due to receive a stem cell transplant.

The gene calls are TRBV24-1 and TRBJ2-2; the D gene is possibly TRBD2 (6 bases). V lost 3 bases and J 0 bases, leaving 10 bases between the germline ends. This CDR3 is 16 amino acids long. Germline V gene lookup returns CDR1 KGHDR and CDR2 SFDVKD. CDR3 nucleotides: TGTGCCACCAGTGATCTCGGGGGAGCGAACACCGGGGAGCTGTTTTTT. As protein: CATSDLGGANTGELFF.

This clonotype was seen many times. The chain joins TRBV28 to TRBJ2-5; 9 bases map to TRBD2. The CDR3 contains 14 residues. Germline CDR1 and CDR2: MDHEN and SYDVKM. The V segment lost 5 bases and the J segment 5 bases; nucleotides outside the gene matches: 6. The CDR3 reads CASSISGSGETQYF. The CDR3 nucleotides read TGTGCCAGCAGTATTAGCGGGAGTGGGGAGACCCAGTACTTC.

This chain joins TRBV4-1 and TRBJ2-1; 13 positions agree with TRBD2. Germline V lookup: CDR1 MGHRA, CDR2 YSYEKL. Losses at the gene ends were 4 bases for V and 9 bases for J; bases not matched to a gene: 12. CDR3 length: 17 residues. The CDR3 coding sequence is TGCGCCAGCAGCCTACGCGGGACTAGCGGGATAGGTGGTGAGCAGTTCTTC. Protein product: CASSLRGTSGIGGEQFF.

This clonotype was recorded many times. The chain joins TRBV7-9 to TRBJ2-2; 8 positions match TRBD2. Per the germline V gene, CDR1 is SEHNR and CDR2 is FQNEAQ (reference sequence). CDR3 length: 18 amino acids. With 1 base clipped from V and 3 bases from J, the junction kept 10 bases outside the gene matches. Here the CDR3 reads CASSLGAAGVGDTGELFF. CDR3 coding DNA: TGTGCCAGCAGCTTAGGTGCAGCGGGAGTCGGTGACACCGGGGAGCTGTTTTTT.

J is TRBJ2-3 and V is TRBV19; D is ambiguous. The V and J ends lost 3 bases and 6 bases respectively, with 4 bases between them. CDR3 length equals 11 residues. Germline assignment: CDR1 LNHDA and CDR2 SQIVND (reference sequence). The CDR3 protein is CASSIRDTQYF. CDR3 bases: TGTGCCAGTAGTATCAGGGATACGCAGTATTTT.

On this clonotype itself: One end of the junction fails to match germline, which may point to a read error. This chain uses TRBV20-1 with TRBJ2-7; 8 bases map to TRBD2. The CDR3 is made up of 16 amino acids. The germline CDR1 and CDR2 sequences are DFQATT and SNEGSKA (reference sequence). CDR3: CCARSPGREATYEQYF. The CDR3 nucleotides are TGCTGTGCTAGATCTCCGGGGCGGGAGGCTACCTACGAGCAGTACTTC.

This clonotype was found many times. CDR3 region: CSGWGSIAGGYTF. CDR3 sequence (DNA): TGCAGTGGTTGGGGCAGCATCGCGGGTGGCTACACCTTC. V gene TRBV20-1 combines with J gene TRBJ1-2, with D possibly being TRBD1 (5 bases). Germline V gene sequence: CDR1 DFQATT, CDR2 SNEGSKA (reference sequence). The CDR3 spans 13 residues. V was pared by 7 bases and J by 7 bases, with 19 bases between.

The table lists this clonotype with many counts. The chain couples TRBV5-1 to TRBJ2-2, with 9 bases fitting TRBD1. With V trimmed by 4 bases and J by 3 bases, 7 bases remained unmatched. This CDR3 spans 16 amino acids. CDR1 and CDR2 (germline): SGHRS, YFSETQ. The CDR3 region is CASSEAGTGYTGELFF. DNA of the CDR3: TGCGCCAGCAGCGAAGCTGGGACAGGGTACACCGGGGAGCTGTTTTTT.

This clonotype was counted ten times or more. The V call is TRBV20-1, the J call TRBJ1-4; possibly TRBD1 for D (5 bases). V shed 0 bases and J shed 4 bases, with 12 bases lying between them. CDR1 is DFQATT and CDR2 is SNEGSKA in the germline V gene (reference sequence). This CDR3 is 15 amino acids long. CDR3 region: CSARDPRQLNEKLFF. CDR3 DNA sequence: TGCAGTGCTAGAGATCCAAGACAGCTTAATGAAAAACTGTTTTTT.

The chain links TRBV5-5 to TRBJ2-3; no clear D. The CDR3 length is 17 residues. Germline V CDR1 and CDR2: SGHKS, YYEKEE (reference sequence). Trimming stripped 3 bases from V and 3 bases from J, with 20 bases between. The CDR3 DNA reads as TGTGCCAGCAGCTATTTGGGAATTCCGACCTCGACAGATACGCAGTATTTT. The encoded protein is CASSYLGIPTSTDTQYF.

The chain links TRBV7-3 to TRBJ2-1, with 8 bases fitting TRBD2. This CDR3 region has 13 residues. V was clipped by 4 bases and J by 8 bases; unmatched bases: 4. The germline gives CDR1 SGHTA, CDR2 FQGTGA. CDR3 DNA: TGTGCCAGCAGCTCGTTGACTAGCGATGAGCAGTTCTTC. As protein: CASSSLTSDEQFF.

This clonotype appeared many times. The genes are TRBV20-1 and TRBJ1-3, with 8 bases lining up with TRBD1. This CDR3 comprises 20 residues. Germline V gene lookup returns CDR1 DFQATT and CDR2 SNEGSKA (reference sequence). Losses at the gene ends were 5 bases for V and 0 bases for J; bases not matched to a gene: 21. The CDR3 DNA sequence: TGCAGTGCTCGAAACCGGGACAGGCGATCAGGGGGCTCCTCTGGAAACACCATATATTTT. This gives the protein CSARNRDRRSGGSSGNTIYF.

This clonotype came up a few times. V gene TRBV27 combines with J gene TRBJ2-7; 13 nucleotides line up with TRBD2. Trimming took 5 bases from V and 7 from J; bases not matched to a gene: 8. The CDR3 totals 15 residues. In germline, CDR1 is MNHEY, CDR2 SMNVEV (reference sequence). Here the CDR3 DNA reads TGTGCCAGCAGTCCTTATACGGGACTAGCGGGGGAGCAGTACTTC. Translation gives CASSPYTGLAGEQYF.

There are many counts of this clonotype. The chain couples TRBV6-2 or TRBV6-3 to TRBJ2-4, with 8 nucleotides matching TRBD2. Germline loops: CDR1 MNHEY, CDR2 SVGEGT. The CDR3 runs to 20 residues. J was trimmed by 8 bases and V by 6 bases; bases with no gene match: 27. CDR3 amino acids: CASSYNMEGTVAGMVDIQYF. In nucleotides, the CDR3 is TGTGCCAGCAGCTACAACATGGAAGGGACGGTAGCGGGAATGGTGGACATTCAGTACTTC.

This clonotype was observed a few times. The gene calls are TRBV20-1 and TRBJ1-2, with D maybe TRBD1 (6 bases). The CDR3 sequence is 11 residues long. V shed 6 bases and J shed 8 bases, with 13 bases lying between them. From germline, CDR1 is DFQATT and CDR2 SNEGSKA (reference sequence). CDR3 nucleotide sequence: TGCAGTGCCGAAGGGGGTATGGGCTACACCTTC. Its translation is CSAEGGMGYTF.

This clonotype showed up many times. The rearrangement links TRBV20-1 to TRBJ1-5, with 9 positions matching TRBD1. V lost 6 bases, J lost 4 bases, and 22 bases stayed unmatched. CDR1 DFQATT and CDR2 SNEGSKA come from the germline V gene (reference sequence). This CDR3 contains 19 residues. The DNA for the CDR3 is TGCAGTGCACTAGCCGACTCGCAATTCTACAGGGGGCGGAATCAGCCCCAGCATTTT. It yields the protein CSALADSQFYRGRNQPQHF.

The chain uses TRBV7-9 and TRBJ2-7; D unresolved. V lost 2 bases to trimming and J lost 7 bases, with 18 bases between them. The CDR3 runs to 15 residues. Germline V gene lookup returns CDR1 SEHNR and CDR2 FQNEAQ (reference sequence). Written as DNA, the CDR3 is TGTGCCAGCAGCTTATCCTCTCTGGCGGTTAAAGAGCAGTACTTC. Amino acids: CASSLSSLAVKEQYF.

The sample holds a few counts of this clonotype. The gene calls are TRBV7-9 and TRBJ1-2; D uncertain. Germline CDR1 reads SEHNR; CDR2 reads FQNEAQ (reference sequence). The CDR3 loop spans 12 amino acids. The V and J ends lost 1 base and 7 bases respectively, with 7 bases between them. Written as DNA, the CDR3 is TGTGCCAGCAGCTTAGAAAGCGCTGGCTACACCTTC. This translates into CASSLESAGYTF.

This clonotype was seen many times. This chain links TRBV3-1 with TRBJ2-4; no definite D call. Germline V gene data show CDR1 as LGHDT and CDR2 as YNNKEL (reference sequence). The V and J ends lost 1 base and 10 bases respectively, with 20 bases between them. This CDR3 region has 16 residues. CDR3 sequence (DNA): TGTGCCAGCAGCCAAGTCTGGGGATTACAGCTCGGGATTCAGTACTTC. This encodes CASSQVWGLQLGIQYF.

In DNA, the CDR3 is TGTGCCACCAGCAGCTCGGAGTTCAGATTCTCTGGGGCCAACGTCCTGACTTTC. Translation: CATSSSEFRFSGANVLTF. The chain recombines TRBV15 with TRBJ2-6; D is unresolved. This CDR3 comprises 18 residues. Germline CDR1 LNHNV, CDR2 YYDKDF (reference sequence). The V end lost 3 bases, the J end lost 0 bases, and 15 bases lay between the germline ends.

This clonotype was recorded only once. This may be a read error: a much more frequent sequence differs by one nucleotide. The V and J genes are TRBV7-6 and TRBJ1-1; D might be TRBD1 (6 bases). CDR1 and CDR2 from the germline V gene are SGHVS and FNYEAQ. This CDR3 has 15 amino acids. Trimming left V 0 bases short and J 10 bases short, with 18 bases between. DNA for the CDR3: TGTGCCAGCAGCTTAGCGACAGGTTTGGGCATTGGAGCTTTCTTT. The encoded protein is CASSLATGLGIGAFF.

This clonotype came up many times. V usage is TRBV7-9 and J usage is TRBJ2-1; D uncertain. The CDR3 totals 11 residues. V shed 5 bases and J shed 12 bases, with 11 bases lying between them. Germline loops: CDR1 SEHNR, CDR2 FQNEAQ (reference sequence). The DNA of the CDR3 is TGTGCCAGCAGCCTCACCCCACGGCAGTTCTTC. It codes for CASSLTPRQFF.

This clonotype was picked up many times. This sequence joins TRBV29-1 and TRBJ2-1; 8 bases are a match to TRBD2. V shed 1 base and J 1 base; nucleotides not matched to a gene: 9. The CDR3 has 17 residues. Germline V gene data show CDR1 as SQVTM and CDR2 as ANQGSEA. CDR3 in DNA: TGCAGCGTTGAAGGGATAGCGATAGCGGGGTCCTACAATGAGCAGTTCTTC. Encoded protein: CSVEGIAIAGSYNEQFF.

This clonotype occurred many times. The chain uses TRBV29-1 and TRBJ1-3; D may be TRBD1 (5 bases). Trimming removed 0 bases at V and 8 bases at J, with 11 bases between. This CDR3 contains 13 residues. Germline V gene data show CDR1 as SQVTM and CDR2 as ANQGSEA. DNA for the CDR3: TGCAGCGTTGAAGAGCCCTCGGGGGACACCATATATTTT. Its translation is CSVEEPSGDTIYF. Complete variable domain (other parts from reference TRBV29-1 and TRBJ1-3): SAVISQKPSRDICQRGTSLTIQCQVDSQVTMMFWYRQQPGQSLTLIATANQGSEATYESGFVIDKFPISRPNLTFSTLTVSNMSPEDSSIYLCSVEEPSGDTIYFGEGSWLTVV.

The sample holds many counts of this clonotype. The CDR3 DNA reads TGTGCCAGCAGCTACCCGGGACTAGCGGGAGTGGTAGATACGCAGTATTTT. Translating gives CASSYPGLAGVVDTQYF. The chain links TRBV7-2 to TRBJ2-3, with 14 bases lining up with TRBD2. The CDR3 is 17 amino acids. Germline V gives CDR1 SGHTA, CDR2 FQGNSA. V lost 4 bases to trimming and J lost 5 bases; unmatched junction nucleotides: 8.

Ten or more counts support this clonotype. V gene TRBV28 combines with J gene TRBJ2-7; 11 bases agree with TRBD2. The CDR3 totals 16 residues. Unmatched junction bases numbered 11, after V lost 5 bases and J lost 5 bases. Germline assignment: CDR1 MDHEN and CDR2 SYDVKM. The CDR3 spells CASSPISGRAFDEQYF. The CDR3 DNA follows: TGTGCCAGCAGTCCTATTAGCGGGAGGGCTTTTGACGAGCAGTACTTC.

In its sample, this clonotype was seen many times. This rearrangement joins TRBV6-5 to TRBJ1-2, with 10 bases identical to TRBD1. This CDR3 has 13 amino acids. Germline trimming cut 2 bases from V and 8 bases from J; bases unmatched to any gene: 2. Germline-derived CDR1 and CDR2 are MNHEY and SVGAGI. CDR3 region: CASSYGQGGGYTF. For the CDR3, the DNA is TGTGCCAGCAGTTACGGACAGGGGGGCGGCTACACCTTC.

This clonotype has at least ten counts. CDR3 in amino acids: CASSFGVSGNTIYF. The CDR3 DNA sequence: TGTGCCAGCAGTTTCGGGGTCTCTGGAAACACCATATATTTT. V gene TRBV12-3 or TRBV12-4 combines with J gene TRBJ1-3; D unclear. The CDR3 has 14 residues. V lost 3 bases and J 0 bases, leaving 6 bases between the germline ends.

A remark on this clonotype: The junction shows a germline mismatch at one end, possibly a read error. This chain links TRBV7-2 with TRBJ2-7, with D possibly being TRBD2 (6 bases). Germline assignment: CDR1 SGHTA and CDR2 FQGNSA. The CDR3 spans 15 residues. The CDR3 DNA sequence: TGTGCCAGCAGCTTAGTGACGGGAGCAAGCTACGAGCATCACTTC. Translating it yields CASSLVTGASYEHHF.